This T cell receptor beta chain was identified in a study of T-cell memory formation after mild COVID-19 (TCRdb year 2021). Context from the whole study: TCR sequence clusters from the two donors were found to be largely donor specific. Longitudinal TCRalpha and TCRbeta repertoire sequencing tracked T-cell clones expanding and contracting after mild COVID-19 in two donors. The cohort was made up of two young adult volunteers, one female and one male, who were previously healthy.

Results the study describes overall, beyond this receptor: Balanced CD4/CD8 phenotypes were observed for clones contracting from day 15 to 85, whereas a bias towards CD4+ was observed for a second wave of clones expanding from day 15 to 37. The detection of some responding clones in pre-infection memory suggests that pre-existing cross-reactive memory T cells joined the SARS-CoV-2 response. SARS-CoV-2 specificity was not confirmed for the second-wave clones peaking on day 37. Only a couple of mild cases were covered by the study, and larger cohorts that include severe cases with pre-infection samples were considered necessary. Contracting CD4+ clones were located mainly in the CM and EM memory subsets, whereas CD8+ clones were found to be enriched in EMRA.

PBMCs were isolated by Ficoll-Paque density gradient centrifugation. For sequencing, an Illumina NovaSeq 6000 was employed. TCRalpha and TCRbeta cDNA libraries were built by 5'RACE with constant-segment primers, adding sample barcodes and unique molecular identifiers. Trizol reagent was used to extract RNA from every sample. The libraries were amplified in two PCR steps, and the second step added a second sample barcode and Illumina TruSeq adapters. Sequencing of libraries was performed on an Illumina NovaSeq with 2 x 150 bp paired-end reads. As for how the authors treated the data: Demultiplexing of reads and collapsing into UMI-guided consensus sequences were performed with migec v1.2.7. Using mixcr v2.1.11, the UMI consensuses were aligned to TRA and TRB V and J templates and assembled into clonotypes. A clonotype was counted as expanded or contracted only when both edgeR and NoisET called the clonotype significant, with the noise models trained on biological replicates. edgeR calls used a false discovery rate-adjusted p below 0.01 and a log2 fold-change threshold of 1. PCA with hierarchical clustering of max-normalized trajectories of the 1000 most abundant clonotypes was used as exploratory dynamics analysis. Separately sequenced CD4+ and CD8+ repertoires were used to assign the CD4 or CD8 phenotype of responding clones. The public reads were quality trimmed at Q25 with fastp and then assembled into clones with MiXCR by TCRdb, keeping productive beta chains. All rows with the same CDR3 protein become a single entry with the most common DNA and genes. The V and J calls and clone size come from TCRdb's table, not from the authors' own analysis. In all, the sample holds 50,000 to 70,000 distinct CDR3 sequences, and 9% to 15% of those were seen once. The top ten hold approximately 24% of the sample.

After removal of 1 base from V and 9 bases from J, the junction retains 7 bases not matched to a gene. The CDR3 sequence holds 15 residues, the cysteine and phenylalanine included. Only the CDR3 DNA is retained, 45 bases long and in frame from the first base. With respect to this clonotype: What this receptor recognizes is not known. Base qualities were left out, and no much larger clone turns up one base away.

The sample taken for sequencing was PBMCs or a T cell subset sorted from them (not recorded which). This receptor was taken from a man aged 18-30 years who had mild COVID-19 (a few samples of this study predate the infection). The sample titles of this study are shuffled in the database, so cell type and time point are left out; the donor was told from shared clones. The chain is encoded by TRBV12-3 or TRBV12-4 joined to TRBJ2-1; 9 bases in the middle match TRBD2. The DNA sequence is TGTGCCAGCAGTTTAGGTGGCGGGGGGGCTGGTGAGCAGTTCTTC. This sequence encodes CASSLGGGGAGEQFF.